These T cell receptor beta chains were read from a single sample in a study of blood T cells in healthy people across ages. MiXCR was run by TCRdb on the 5' RACE reads, yielding one entry per CDR3 protein. The table has about 2 million distinct CDR3 sequences, just under 50% seen once. Sequencing was performed on blood. The receptor source for this set is a woman between 40 and 50 years old in good health. Each CDR3 is given with its conserved first and last residue. The order of the fields is J gene, D gene, V gene, clone size, CDR3 protein, CDR3 DNA. D genes are given only for firm matches. Size values are once, few and many counts, or a class for expanded clones, and some rows have none.

>TRBJ1-2|.|TRBV5-4|.
CASSLTQGYVYGYTF
TGTGCCAGCAGCTTAACACAGGGTTACGTCTATGGCTACACCTTC
>TRBJ1-2|TRBD1|TRBV2|.
CASSDNRGYGYTF
TGTGCCAGCAGTGATAACAGGGGATACGGCTACACCTTC
>TRBJ2-7|TRBD1|TRBV4-1|few
CASSQQQGAYEQYF
TGCGCCAGCAGCCAACAACAGGGGGCCTACGAGCAGTACTTC
>TRBJ1-4|.|TRBV10-3|.
CAISEAGRSEKLFF
TGTGCCATCAGTGAGGCTGGGAGGAGTGAAAAACTGTTTTTT
>TRBJ1-5|.|TRBV7-2|.
CASSLIPVGQISNQPQHF
TGTGCCAGCAGCTTAATTCCCGTTGGACAGATAAGCAATCAGCCCCAGCATTTT
>TRBJ2-1|.|TRBV20-1|few
CSARVWAGDPSYNEQFF
TGCAGTGCTAGAGTATGGGCAGGGGATCCCTCCTACAATGAGCAGTTCTTC
>TRBJ2-1|.|TRBV7-9|.
CASSARDSAVDEQFF
TGTGCCAGCAGCGCGCGGGACTCCGCCGTGGATGAGCAGTTCTTC
>TRBJ1-2|.|TRBV7-9|.
CASSPGDDYGYTF
TGTGCCAGCAGCCCTGGTGATGACTATGGCTACACCTTC
>TRBJ2-1|.|TRBV7-9|.
CASSLLGLHNEQFF
TGTGCCAGCAGTCTCCTCGGATTACACAATGAGCAGTTCTTC
>TRBJ2-1|TRBD1|TRBV6-1|.
CASGGGQGPNEQFF
TGTGCCAGCGGAGGAGGACAGGGCCCCAATGAGCAGTTCTTC
>TRBJ2-5|.|TRBV7-2|few
CASSSMVGDRAPPETQYF
TGTGCCAGCAGCAGCATGGTGGGTGACAGAGCCCCCCCAGAGACCCAGTACTTC
>TRBJ2-3|TRBD2|TRBV7-2|.
CASNMAGGVDTQYF
TGTGCCAGCAACATGGCGGGGGGAGTTGATACGCAGTATTTT
>TRBJ1-6|.|TRBV20-1|.
CSAWDINSPLHF
TGCAGTGCTTGGGACATCAATTCACCCCTCCACTTT
>TRBJ1-5|.|TRBV7-2|.
CASSLVAIGAGRTQHF
TGTGCCAGCAGCTTAGTGGCAATCGGTGCAGGACGAACCCAGCATTTT
>TRBJ2-1|.|TRBV20-1|.
CSARDGLSDEQFF
TGCAGTGCTAGAGATGGCTTGAGCGATGAGCAGTTCTTC
>TRBJ2-7|TRBD1|TRBV28|.
CASSLSPGQQRWGSYEQYF
TGTGCCAGCAGTTTGTCGCCGGGACAGCAAAGGTGGGGCTCCTACGAGCAGTACTTC
>TRBJ2-1|TRBD1|TRBV5-1|.
CATSTRQGNNEQFF
TGCGCCACCAGTACGAGACAGGGGAACAATGAGCAGTTCTTC
>TRBJ1-2|.|TRBV20-1|.
CSAPTRVSNYGYTF
TGCAGTGCTCCCACCCGGGTCAGCAACTATGGCTACACCTTC
>TRBJ2-3|.|TRBV6-5|.
CASRLWGEDTQYF
TGTGCCAGCAGATTATGGGGGGAGGATACGCAGTATTTT
>TRBJ2-3|TRBD1|TRBV7-8|.
CASSLVVGGQTGGDTQYF
TGTGCCAGCAGCTTAGTGGTGGGGGGACAGACAGGGGGCGATACGCAGTATTTT
>TRBJ2-7|TRBD2|TRBV11-2|.
CASSLLAGGLGEQYF
TGTGCCAGCAGCTTACTAGCGGGGGGTTTGGGCGAGCAGTACTTC
>TRBJ2-3|.|TRBV6-2/TRBV6-3|.
CASSYYLRDTQYF
TGTGCCAGCAGTTACTATCTGAGAGATACGCAGTATTTT